This T cell receptor (beta chain) was recovered during a study of response to subunit inactivated influenza vaccine (dated by TCRdb to 2017 to 2018). For the study in its entirety: The study used deep quantitative T cell receptor repertoire profiling to track responses to a trivalent subunit inactivated influenza vaccine. Study-wide conclusions, independent of this receptor: The authors suggested that each seasonal influenza vaccination may recruit only a limited number of new T cells.

The sample holds a few counts of this clonotype. Its antigen is unknown. Sequence at one end of the junction differs from germline and may be a read error. As encoded in the germline V gene (reference sequence), CDR1 is DFQATT while CDR2 is SNEGSKA. Counted from cysteine to phenylalanine, this CDR3 has 16 amino acids. Only the CDR3 DNA is retained, 48 bases long and in frame from the first base. Read against the paper, the sample's time point label means: around 45 days after influenza vaccine administration. Library creation used RT-PCR. The sample was run on an Illumina HiSeq 2500. TCRdb applied fastp at Q25 and MiXCR to the public reads, then kept only in-frame beta chains. Here each entry gathers all rows of one CDR3 protein and keeps the most common genes and DNA. The table for this sample lists fewer than 700,000 distinct CDR3 sequences; around 13% of them were counted only once. The top ten clones comprise over 10% of the sample.

The sequence is built from TRBV20-1 and TRBJ2-1, and 10 junction bases match TRBD2. The sample here was PBMCs from blood, taken roughly 6 weeks after vaccination. The source of this sequence is a middle-aged man who received an inactivated influenza vaccine. Donor details come from another sample of the same person, matched by shared clones. The CDR3 in this case is CCARSPSGSSYNEQFF. Here is the DNA: TGCTGTGCTAGATCCCCTAGCGGGAGCTCCTACAATGAGCAGTTCTTC.